These 32 T cell receptor beta chains were all obtained from the same sample, sequenced in a study of cytomegalovirus exposure and HLA in healthy donors. PCR primers comprised 60 Vbeta and 13 Jbeta primers. TCRdb's table, derived via immunoSEQ multiplex PCR, lists solely in-frame clones and lacks some. The table shows some 200,000 clones, with around 86% occurring only once. Material for sequencing was PBMCs. All receptors come from a woman aged 18-29 years in good health and CMV-seronegative.

The chain joins TRBV18 to TRBJ1-2; 9 bases agree with TRBD1. The CDR3 extends over 13 amino acids. The junction had 3 bases not matched to a gene; V was cut back by 6 bases and J by 4 bases. CDR1 KGHSH and CDR2 LQKENI come from the germline V gene. The CDR3 loop reads CASSPGQGYGYTF. The CDR3 DNA reads TGTGCCAGCTCGCCGGGACAGGGCTATGGCTACACCTTC. Full variable domain (missing parts from reference TRBV18 and TRBJ1-2): NAGVMQNPRHLVRRRGQEARLRCSPMKGHSHVYWYRQLPEEGLKFMVYLQKENIIDESGMPKERFSAEFPKEGPSILRIQQVVRGDSAAYFCASSPGQGYGYTFGSGTRLTVV.

This chain joins TRBV7-2 and TRBJ1-1, with 10 bases lining up with TRBD1. Losses at the gene ends were 3 bases for V and 5 bases for J; bases not matched to a gene: 18. The CDR3 contains 19 residues. CDR1 and CDR2 from the germline V gene are SGHTA and FQGNSA. CDR3 sequence reads: CASSFKLGGDRGRRTEAFF. The CDR3 nucleotides are TGTGCCAGCAGCTTTAAGTTAGGGGGAGACAGGGGGCGCCGAACTGAAGCTTTCTTT.

V usage is TRBV27 and J usage is TRBJ1-1; tentative D call: TRBD1 (5 bases). The CDR3 consists of 15 residues. The germline V gene has CDR1 MNHEY and CDR2 SMNVEV (reference sequence). Between the trimmed V and J ends, which lost 1 base and 0 bases, there was a span of 9 bases. The CDR3 protein is CASSLFGGLNTEAFF. CDR3 coding DNA: TGTGCCAGCAGTTTATTCGGGGGATTGAACACTGAAGCTTTCTTT.

The genes are TRBV7-9 and TRBJ1-2; perhaps TRBD1 as D (5 bases). CDR3 length: 14 residues. Trimming shortened V by 5 bases and J by 6 bases, and 16 bases separated the two germline ends. CDR1 is SEHNR and CDR2 is FQNEAQ in the germline V gene (reference sequence). Here the CDR3 DNA reads TGTGCCAGCAGCGCCGGGACTTTACTTCATGGCTACACCTTC. Protein sequence: CASSAGTLLHGYTF.

This clone was counted only a few times. The chain has TRBV2 and TRBJ1-6, with D possibly TRBD1 on 6 matching bases. V gave up 5 bases and J gave up 7 bases, with 15 bases separating them. The CDR3 runs 15 residues. Germline-derived CDR1 and CDR2 are SNHLY and FYNNEI. The CDR3 region has the DNA TGTGCCAGCAGTTCTGGGGGCACCCAGAATTCACCCCTCCACTTT. Encoded protein: CASSSGGTQNSPLHF.

The V call is TRBV27, the J call TRBJ2-3; 8 positions agree with TRBD1. CDR3 size: 15 residues. Germline V gene sequence: CDR1 MNHEY, CDR2 SMNVEV (reference sequence). J was trimmed by 1 base and V by 8 bases; bases with no gene match: 8. As DNA, the CDR3 is TGTGCCAGCCGACCCCAGGGGGCAGGCACAGATACGCAGTATTTT. Encoded protein: CASRPQGAGTDTQYF.

V and J are TRBV27 and TRBJ2-3, with TRBD2 matching over 7 bases. V lost 4 bases and J lost 0; bases outside the gene matches: 7. CDR3 length equals 16 residues. The V gene's germline CDR1 is MNHEY and CDR2 SMNVEV (reference sequence). The CDR3 DNA follows: TGTGCCAGCAGTTCCTCTCCCGGGGGGAGCACAGATACGCAGTATTTT. Protein sequence: CASSSSPGGSTDTQYF.

This clone was counted once. V and J are TRBV18 and TRBJ2-7, with TRBD1 matching 8 bases. The V and J ends lost 0 bases and 4 bases, in that order; junction bases with no gene match: 2. The CDR3 has 14 amino acids. Germline lookup yields CDR1 KGHSH and CDR2 LQKENI. The CDR3 DNA reads TGTGCCAGCTCACCACCGGGACAGGAGTACGAGCAGTACTTC. Translation gives CASSPPGQEYEQYF.

The chain has TRBV6-5 and TRBJ1-1; 7 nucleotides match TRBD1. The CDR3 has 15 residues. Per the germline V gene, CDR1 is MNHEY and CDR2 is SVGAGI. V shed 6 bases and J 1 base; nucleotides not matched to a gene: 8. The CDR3 protein is CASSKQGKGNTEAFF. The CDR3, as DNA: TGTGCCAGCAGCAAACAGGGGAAAGGGAACACTGAAGCTTTCTTT.

The rearrangement links TRBV11-3 to TRBJ2-2, with a possible D match to TRBD1 (5 bases). Germline V gene lookup returns CDR1 SGHNT and CDR2 YENEEA. CDR3 length equals 14 residues. V was clipped by 5 bases and J by 9 bases, with 16 bases between them. In nucleotides, the CDR3 is TGTGCCAGCAGCCCCGACAGCATTGCCCGGGAGCTGTTTTTT. It yields the protein CASSPDSIARELFF.

The CDR3 DNA sequence: TGTGCCAGCAGTGTCTTTAGCGGATCCTACAATGAGCAGTTCTTC. Protein product: CASSVFSGSYNEQFF. The chain is built from TRBV6-4 and TRBJ2-1; possible D gene TRBD2, 6 bases. The V gene's germline CDR1 is MRHNA and CDR2 SNTAGT. The CDR3 extends over 15 amino acids. V lost 4 bases and J 1 base, leaving 11 bases between the germline ends.

This clone was counted once. The rearrangement joins TRBV9 to TRBJ1-2; 10 bases map to TRBD1. Germline CDR1 SGDLS, CDR2 YYNGEE. The CDR3 length is 14 residues. The J segment lost 2 bases and the V segment lost 4 bases, leaving 2 bases of the junction unmatched. CDR3 protein: CASSMTGGNYGYTF. CDR3 DNA: TGTGCCAGCAGCATGACAGGGGGCAACTATGGCTACACCTTC.

Only a few counts were recorded for this clone. The chain couples TRBV6-5 to TRBJ1-1; D is undetermined. Trimming took off 5 bases at V and 1 base at J, with 14 bases between the two ends. The CDR3 totals 15 residues. Germline CDR1 MNHEY, CDR2 SVGAGI. The CDR3 coding sequence is TGTGCCAGCAGTCCAACCGGGAAGCCGAACACTGAAGCTTTCTTT. It specifies CASSPTGKPNTEAFF.

The genes are TRBV29-1 and TRBJ1-1; D is uncertain. This CDR3 has 14 amino acids. Trimming stripped 5 bases from V and 4 bases from J, with 17 bases between. Germline V gives CDR1 SQVTM, CDR2 ANQGSEA. This CDR3 is CSVKSSEGSTEAFF. CDR3 coding DNA: TGCAGCGTTAAGTCTTCGGAAGGGAGCACTGAAGCTTTCTTT.

This clone was seen a single time. The gene calls are TRBV9 and TRBJ2-5; 7 positions match TRBD1. V shed 2 bases, J shed 1 base, and the junction held 2 bases outside the gene matches. There are 14 residues in the CDR3. Germline V lookup: CDR1 SGDLS, CDR2 YYNGEE. The CDR3: CASSVRGLQETQYF. The CDR3 DNA reads as TGTGCCAGCAGCGTTAGGGGGCTCCAAGAGACCCAGTACTTC. Based on the CDR3 plus reference TRBV9 and TRBJ2-5, the full variable domain is DSGVTQTPKHLITATGQRVTLRCSPRSGDLSVYWYQQSLDQGLQFLIQYYNGEERAKGNILERFSAQQFPDLHSELNLSSLELGDSALYFCASSVRGLQETQYFGPGTRLLVL.

The chain employs TRBV12-5 and TRBJ1-5; 7 bases match TRBD1. With 1 base clipped from V and 4 bases from J, the junction kept 10 bases outside the gene matches. The CDR3 is 17 amino acids. The V gene's germline CDR1 is LGHNT and CDR2 FRNRAP. CDR3 coding DNA: TGTGCTAGTGGTTTGGCTAGACAGGGACTGGCTAATCAGCCCCAGCATTTT. Translating gives CASGLARQGLANQPQHF.

The chain couples TRBV14 to TRBJ2-7; D gene unclear. Germline V gene data show CDR1 as SGHDN and CDR2 as FVKESK. The CDR3 sequence is 13 residues long. V was clipped by 3 bases and J by 2 bases, with 8 bases between them. The CDR3 bases are TGTGCCAGCAGCCATCGAGGAACCTACGAGCAGTACTTC. Protein sequence: CASSHRGTYEQYF.

This chain joins TRBV10-3 and TRBJ1-2; tentative D call: TRBD1 (6 bases). The CDR3 runs to 17 residues. Per germline, CDR1 ENHRY and CDR2 SYGVKD. The germline V and J ends were trimmed by 7 bases and 8 bases, with 29 bases remaining between them. The CDR3 nucleotides read TGTGCCATCAATACCAATACATATCAGGGGCCCCGCGTCGGCTACACCTTC. Its translation: CAINTNTYQGPRVGYTF.

V usage is TRBV5-1 and J usage is TRBJ1-2; 9 bases map to TRBD1. Trimming at V came to 7 bases and at J to 0 bases, leaving 10 bases not matched to a gene. CDR1 and CDR2 (germline): SGHRS, YFSETQ. The CDR3 is 16 amino acids. The CDR3 loop is CASRVGQGAANYGYTF. CDR3 bases: TGCGCCAGCCGTGTGGGACAGGGTGCAGCTAACTATGGCTACACCTTC. The whole variable domain, remainder taken from reference TRBV5-1 and TRBJ1-2, is KAGVTQTPRYLIKTRGQQVTLSCSPISGHRSVSWYQQTPGQGLQFLFEYFSETQRNKGNFPGRFSGRQFSNSRSEMNVSTLELGDSALYLCASRVGQGAANYGYTFGSGTRLTVV.

The gene calls are TRBV19 and TRBJ1-3; D uncertain. Deletions cut 8 bases from V and 2 bases from J, with 19 bases between. Germline values: CDR1 LNHDA, CDR2 SQIVND (reference sequence). The CDR3 is 16 residues long. CDR3 nucleotide sequence: TGTGCCAGTCAAGAAGGGCCCGGGGATCCTGGAAACACCATATATTTT. It translates to CASQEGPGDPGNTIYF.

The genes are TRBV5-5 and TRBJ1-6; D might be TRBD1 (5 bases). Per the germline V gene, CDR1 is SGHKS and CDR2 is YYEKEE (reference sequence). CDR3 length equals 13 residues. Trimming cost V 1 base and J 13 bases, with 12 bases left between them. This CDR3 is CASSLTIQDPLHF. In nucleotides, the CDR3 is TGTGCCAGCAGCTTGACGATACAGGACCCCCTCCACTTT.

This clone was counted at least ten times. The chain links TRBV7-6 to TRBJ1-4, with D perhaps matching TRBD1 (6 bases). V lost 5 bases, J lost 7 bases, and 14 bases lay in between. Germline V gives CDR1 SGHVS, CDR2 FNYEAQ. This CDR3 spans 14 amino acids. The CDR3 region is CASSRRDTGEKLFF. The CDR3 DNA reads TGTGCCAGCAGCCGCCGGGACACGGGTGAAAAACTGTTTTTT.

This clone was seen a single time. The genes are TRBV4-1 and TRBJ2-5; 12 bases map to TRBD2. The CDR3 consists of 18 residues. CDR1 is MGHRA and CDR2 is YSYEKL in the germline V gene. V gave up 3 bases and J gave up 1 base; unmatched junction bases: 9. CDR3: CASSHGLAGIFSQETQYF. CDR3 nucleotide sequence: TGCGCCAGCAGCCACGGACTAGCGGGGATCTTCAGCCAAGAGACCCAGTACTTC.

The J gene is TRBJ1-4, the V gene TRBV6-1, with a possible D match to TRBD1 (6 bases). V gave up 5 bases and J gave up 7 bases, with 17 bases separating them. The CDR3 loop spans 15 amino acids. Germline V gene data show CDR1 as MNHNS and CDR2 as SASEGT. The CDR3 spells CASSSEQGDGEKLFF. In DNA, the CDR3 is TGTGCCAGCAGTTCCGAACAGGGAGATGGTGAAAAACTGTTTTTT.

J is TRBJ2-1 and V is TRBV28, with TRBD2 identical over 9 bases. The CDR3 loop spans 15 amino acids. Germline-derived CDR1 and CDR2 are MDHEN and SYDVKM. V lost 2 bases, J lost 4 bases, and 3 bases stayed unmatched. The CDR3 region is CASSLITSGYNEQFF. The CDR3 region has the DNA TGTGCCAGCAGTTTAATCACTAGCGGGTACAATGAGCAGTTCTTC.

The chain recombines TRBV5-4 with TRBJ1-2; TRBD1 agrees at 12 bases. Germline lookup yields CDR1 SGHNT and CDR2 YYREEE (reference sequence). The CDR3 consists of 15 residues. V shed 0 bases, J shed 7 bases, and the junction held 4 bases outside the gene matches. This chain's CDR3 is CASSLGGGQGAGYTF. The CDR3 DNA follows: TGTGCCAGCAGCTTGGGGGGGGGACAGGGGGCTGGCTACACCTTC.

The chain couples TRBV6-5 to TRBJ1-5, with TRBD1 matching 8 bases. The CDR3 extends over 15 amino acids. V shed 5 bases and J 4 bases; nucleotides not matched to a gene: 7. CDR1 and CDR2 from the germline V gene are MNHEY and SVGAGI. The CDR3 DNA reads as TGTGCCAGCAGTCCGGACAGGGCCTCTAATCAGCCCCAGCATTTT. Its translation is CASSPDRASNQPQHF.

The rearrangement joins TRBV7-6 to TRBJ2-7, with D possibly being TRBD2 (6 bases). The length of the CDR3 is 15 residues. The germline V gene has CDR1 SGHVS and CDR2 FNYEAQ. V dropped 1 base and J dropped 0 bases, with 10 bases sitting between them. CDR3 bases: TGTGCCAGCAGCTTAGGGGCGGGACCCTCCTACGAGCAGTACTTC. Translating gives CASSLGAGPSYEQYF.

The chain combines TRBV19 with TRBJ2-3, with TRBD1 identical over 9 bases. The CDR3 loop spans 16 amino acids. CDR1 LNHDA and CDR2 SQIVND come from the germline V gene (reference sequence). With 7 bases clipped from V and 2 bases from J, the junction kept 10 bases outside the gene matches. CDR3 sequence: CASTPDRGLITDTQYF. DNA of the CDR3: TGTGCCAGTACCCCGGACAGGGGACTTATCACAGATACGCAGTATTTT.

The chain has TRBV10-3 and TRBJ2-1, with TRBD2 matching over 7 bases. Trimming at V came to 10 bases and at J to 15 bases, leaving 12 bases not matched to a gene. Germline CDR1 ENHRY, CDR2 SYGVKD. The CDR3 contains 11 residues. The CDR3 here is CATYYSGIPFF. The CDR3 nucleotides are TGTGCCACCTATTACAGCGGGATCCCGTTCTTC.

The rearrangement links TRBV5-1 to TRBJ2-2, with D unresolved. CDR3 length: 14 residues. Germline-derived CDR1 and CDR2 are SGHRS and YFSETQ. Trimming removed 3 bases from V and 4 bases from J, with 10 bases in between. The DNA of the CDR3 is TGCGCCAGCAGCTCGTCCGGAGCCACCGGGGAGCTGTTTTTT. Its translation is CASSSSGATGELFF.

This rearrangement joins TRBV7-9 to TRBJ2-1; weak D call: TRBD1 (6 bases). In germline, CDR1 is SEHNR, CDR2 FQNEAQ (reference sequence). The CDR3 sequence is 15 residues long. The V end lost 5 bases, the J end lost 10 bases, and 21 bases lay between the germline ends. The CDR3 sequence: CASSLLYREYEEQFF. As DNA, the CDR3 is TGTGCCAGCAGCCTACTATACAGGGAATACGAGGAGCAGTTCTTC.